Listed below are T cell receptor beta chains from one sample, sequenced in a study of T cells after yellow fever vaccination. TCRdb re-derived calls from the 5' RACE reads in MiXCR, one entry per CDR3 protein. The sample holds 610,000 or so distinct CDR3 sequences, around an eighth seen once. Material: PBMCs, obtained on the day of the yellow fever booster vaccination. The receptors here all came from a man aged 25 to 40 who received the YFV17D yellow fever vaccine. Both conserved end residues are part of each CDR3.

v_gene: TRBV15
CDR3aa: CATRTGTVGQPQHF

v_gene: TRBV20-1
CDR3aa: CSARGVRELSYEQYF

v_gene: TRBV6-5
CDR3aa: CASSLPGQGRNNQPQHF

v_gene: TRBV5-1
CDR3aa: CASSLNRGADTQYF

v_gene: TRBV20-1
CDR3aa: CSAPTSGSTDTQYF

v_gene: TRBV12-3/TRBV12-4
CDR3aa: CASSLRTGSMNTEAFF

v_gene: TRBV7-9
CDR3aa: CASSFLSGNYNEQFF

v_gene: TRBV18
CDR3aa: CASSQRGTTYEQYF

v_gene: TRBV5-1
CDR3aa: CASSTGTGGGTDTQYF

v_gene: TRBV7-9
CDR3aa: CASSFGVVSTGELFF

v_gene: TRBV4-3
CDR3aa: CASSQFFGATYEQYF

v_gene: TRBV20-1
CDR3aa: CSARPSGTVNQPQHF

v_gene: TRBV12-3/TRBV12-4
CDR3aa: CASSPRGDTGELFF

v_gene: TRBV20-1
CDR3aa: CSASRGQGARVEQFF

v_gene: TRBV29-1
CDR3aa: CSANGGTGRMNTEAFF

v_gene: TRBV18
CDR3aa: CASSPGATAIYEQYF

v_gene: TRBV28
CDR3aa: CASSFPLQETQYF

v_gene: TRBV30
CDR3aa: CAWSVGLDRSTDTQYF

v_gene: TRBV30
CDR3aa: CAWRDRGRFGANVLTF

v_gene: TRBV30
CDR3aa: CAWSVGGTSGNEQFF

v_gene: TRBV7-9
CDR3aa: CASSLGRGGSQSYEQYF

v_gene: TRBV12-3/TRBV12-4
CDR3aa: CASRGPRNEQFF

v_gene: TRBV12-5
CDR3aa: CASGLPYNEQFF

v_gene: TRBV20-1
CDR3aa: CSAREAGESYEQYF

v_gene: TRBV27
CDR3aa: CASTRTGSGELFF

v_gene: TRBV20-1
CDR3aa: CSAPISGATYEQYF

v_gene: TRBV6-1
CDR3aa: CASTPGTGVYEQYF

v_gene: TRBV28
CDR3aa: CASSLGRAMGSEQYF